Listed below are T cell receptor beta chains from one sample, sequenced in a study of T cell changes during pregnancy in multiple sclerosis. Data came from immunoSEQ multiplex PCR; TCRdb stores just in-frame clones and leaves some out. The top ten clones hold about 2.3% of a sample with roughly 57,000 clones, approximately 90% of them seen once. The material sequenced was peripheral blood, taken in the first trimester of pregnancy. These receptors all stem from a female donor with multiple sclerosis, enrolled in a pregnancy study. Both conserved end residues are part of each CDR3. The D gene is left open where the match is weak. A clone size is listed for some rows: how often the clone was seen (once, few, many), or a class if it is expanded.

length | D | size | J | V | CDR3 | DNA
16 | TRBD2 | NA | TRBJ2-2 | TRBV4-3 | CASSQDRLAGTGELFF | TGCGCCAGCAGCCAAGATCGACTAGCGGGGACCGGGGAGCTGTTTTTT
15 | TRBD2 | once | TRBJ2-1 | TRBV27 | CASSEGLAGWNEQFF | TGTGCCAGCAGTGAGGGACTAGCGGGGTGGAATGAGCAGTTCTTC
15 | NA | NA | TRBJ2-1 | TRBV7-9 | CASSPRNRSYNEQFF | TGTGCCAGCAGCCCCAGGAACCGCTCCTACAATGAGCAGTTCTTC
14 | TRBD1 | NA | TRBJ2-5 | TRBV6-5 | CASSYSQQGAAQYF | TGTGCCAGCAGTTACTCCCAACAGGGGGCCGCGCAGTACTTC
15 | NA | NA | TRBJ2-1 | TRBV5-1 | CASSARGKQYNEQFF | TGCGCCAGCAGCGCGAGGGGGAAACAATACAATGAGCAGTTCTTC
15 | NA | NA | TRBJ1-1 | TRBV4-3 | CASSQGSGWNTEAFF | TGCGCCAGCAGCCAAGGGAGTGGCTGGAACACTGAAGCTTTCTTT
16 | NA | NA | TRBJ2-3 | TRBV5-1 | CASSLGPGTSGDTQYF | TGCGCCAGCAGCTTAGGTCCAGGAACCTCTGGAGATACGCAGTATTTT
19 | TRBD1 | NA | TRBJ1-5 | TRBV6-4 | CASSDKGARYQYSNQPQHF | TGTGCCAGCAGTGACAAGGGGGCCCGCTACCAATATAGCAATCAGCCCCAGCATTTT
13 | NA | once | TRBJ1-2 | TRBV5-1 | CASSSVANYGYTF | TGCGCCAGCAGCTCCGTAGCTAACTATGGCTACACCTTC
14 | NA | NA | TRBJ1-1 | TRBV19 | CASTLQRGGREAFF | TGTGCCAGTACCCTGCAGCGGGGGGGCCGTGAAGCTTTCTTT
14 | TRBD1 | NA | TRBJ2-1 | TRBV7-9 | CASSLGGQGSSQFF | TGTGCCAGCAGCTTGGGGGGACAGGGGAGTTCGCAGTTCTTC
14 | TRBD1 | NA | TRBJ2-7 | TRBV6-5 | CASSAGTGNYEQYF | TGTGCCAGCAGTGCCGGGACAGGGAACTACGAGCAGTACTTC
16 | TRBD1 | NA | TRBJ1-2 | TRBV6-6 | CASSSFGTGGGYGYTF | TGTGCCAGCAGTAGCTTTGGGACAGGGGGCGGCTATGGCTACACCTTC